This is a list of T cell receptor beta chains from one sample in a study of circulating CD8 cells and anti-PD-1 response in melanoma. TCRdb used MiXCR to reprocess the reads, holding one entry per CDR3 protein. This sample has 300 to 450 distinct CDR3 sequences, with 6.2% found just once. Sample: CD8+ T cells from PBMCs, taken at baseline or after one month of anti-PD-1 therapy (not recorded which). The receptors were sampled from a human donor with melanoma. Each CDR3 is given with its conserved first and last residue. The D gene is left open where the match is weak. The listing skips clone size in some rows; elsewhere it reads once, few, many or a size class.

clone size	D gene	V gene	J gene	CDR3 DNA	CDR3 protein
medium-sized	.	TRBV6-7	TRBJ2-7	TGTGCCAGCAGTTACTGTTACGAGCAGTACTTC	CASSYCYEQYF
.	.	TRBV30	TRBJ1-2	TGTGCCTGGATTGACGGATCTAACTATGGCTGCACCTTC	CAWIDGSNYGCTF
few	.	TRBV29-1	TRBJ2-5	TGCAGCGTTGTAGTCTCCGGAGAGACCCAGTACTTC	CSVVVSGETQYF
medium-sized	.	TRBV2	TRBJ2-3	TGTGCCAGCAGTGAATACGTCAGAGACACAGATACGCAGTATTTT	CASSEYVRDTDTQYF
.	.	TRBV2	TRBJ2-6	TGTGCCAGCAGTAAACCGAACTCTGGGGCCAACGTCCTGACTTTC	CASSKPNSGANVLTF
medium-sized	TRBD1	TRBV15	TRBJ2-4	TGTGCCACCAGCAGATGGGACAGTAAGGGCATTCAGTACTTC	CATSRWDSKGIQYF
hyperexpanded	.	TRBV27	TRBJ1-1	TGTGCCAGCAGTCTCAGGGCCCTGAACACTGAAGCTTTCTTT	CASSLRALNTEAFF
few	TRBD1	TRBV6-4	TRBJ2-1	TGTGCCAGCAGCGCTAAGGGGGGGACAGGGGAGCAGTTCTTC	CASSAKGGTGEQFF
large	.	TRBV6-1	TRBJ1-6	TGTGCCAGCAGTGAAGCGTACAGGGCTAATTCACCCCTCCACTTT	CASSEAYRANSPLHF
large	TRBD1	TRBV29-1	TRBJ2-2	TGCAGCGTTGAAGGCAGGGGGTTGCACACCGGGGAGCTGTTTTTT	CSVEGRGLHTGELFF
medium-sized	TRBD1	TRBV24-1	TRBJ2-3	TGTGCCACCAGTGATTGGGGGACAGGGGGGGCAGATACGCAGTATTTT	CATSDWGTGGADTQYF
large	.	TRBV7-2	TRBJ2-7	TGTGCCAGCAGCTTCCCGCCAGGTACCTACGAGCAGTACTTC	CASSFPPGTYEQYF
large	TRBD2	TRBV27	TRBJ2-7	TGTGCCAGCAGAACTAGCGGGGTCTACGAGCAGTACTTC	CASRTSGVYEQYF
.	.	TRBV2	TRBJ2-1	TGTGCCAGCAGTGGGCAGGGACTCAGCAATGAGCAGTTCTTC	CASSGQGLSNEQFF
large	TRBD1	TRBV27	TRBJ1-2	TGTGCCAGCAGTTTACAGGGGGCAAACTATGGCTACACCTTC	CASSLQGANYGYTF
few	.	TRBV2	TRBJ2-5	TGTGCCAGCTCCGCAGGAGAGACCCAGTACTTC	CASSAGETQYF
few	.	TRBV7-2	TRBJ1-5	TGTGCCAGCAGCTTAGTGCATGCCCCGAATCAGCCCCAGCATTTT	CASSLVHAPNQPQHF
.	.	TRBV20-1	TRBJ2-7	TGCAGTGCTAGAGATCGGTCGGGGGGCCTCTACTACGAGCAGTACTTC	CSARDRSGGLYYEQYF
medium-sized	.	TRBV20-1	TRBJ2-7	TGCAGTGCTTTGAACCGGGGGCCCTACGAGCAGTACTTC	CSALNRGPYEQYF
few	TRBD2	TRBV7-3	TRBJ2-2	TGTGCCAGCAGCTTAAACCCGGGGGGAACCGGGGAGCTGTTTTTT	CASSLNPGGTGELFF
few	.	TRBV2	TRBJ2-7	TGTGCCAGCAGTCTTACACTAAACGAGCAGTACTTC	CASSLTLNEQYF
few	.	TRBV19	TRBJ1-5	TGTGCCAGTAGTTCCAGGGCCAATCAGCCCCAGCATTTT	CASSSRANQPQHF
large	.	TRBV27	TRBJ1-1	TGTGCCAGCAGTGACGACTCAGAGACGAACACTGAAGCTTTCTTT	CASSDDSETNTEAFF
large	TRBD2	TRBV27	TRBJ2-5	TGTGCCAGCAGTCCTGAGGGCGGGGGTAGTCAAGAGACCCAGTACTTC	CASSPEGGGSQETQYF
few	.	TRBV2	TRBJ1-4	TGTGCCAGCAGTGAAGATGGGGACACACCAACTAATGAAAAACTGTTTTTT	CASSEDGDTPTNEKLFF
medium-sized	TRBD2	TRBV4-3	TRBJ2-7	TGCGCCAGCAGCCAAGATCCTAGCGGGGGCTACGAGCAGTACTTC	CASSQDPSGGYEQYF
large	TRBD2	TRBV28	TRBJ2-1	TGTGCCAGCAGCACTAGCGTTGAGCAGTTCTTC	CASSTSVEQFF
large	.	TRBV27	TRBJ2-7	TGTGCCAGCAGTTTATCGGTCCCTCGAACCTACGAGCAGTACTTC	CASSLSVPRTYEQYF
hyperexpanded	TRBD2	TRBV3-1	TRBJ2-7	TGTGCCAGCAGCCCCAGCGGGGGGCTAGGCTACGAGCAGTACTTC	CASSPSGGLGYEQYF
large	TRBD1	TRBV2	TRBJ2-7	TGTGCCAGCCACCCCACAGGGACAGGGGACTACGAGCAGTACTTC	CASHPTGTGDYEQYF
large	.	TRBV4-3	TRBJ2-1	TGCGCCAGCAGCCAAGAAGGGTGGGAAGAGCAGTTCTTC	CASSQEGWEEQFF
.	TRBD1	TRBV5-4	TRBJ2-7	TGTGCCAGCAGCCCGATCGGACAGGGCAGCGAGCAGTACTTC	CASSPIGQGSEQYF
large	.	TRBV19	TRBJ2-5	TGTGCCAGTAGTGCGCAAGAGACCCAGTACTTC	CASSAQETQYF
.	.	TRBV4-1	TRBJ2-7	TGCGCCAGCAGCCAACAGTTTCGGGCTAGCGCAACGCACGAGCAGTACTTC	CASSQQFRASATHEQYF
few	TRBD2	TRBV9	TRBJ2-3	TGTGCCAGCAGCGTAGCTAGCGGGGGGCTCACAGATACGCAGTATTTT	CASSVASGGLTDTQYF
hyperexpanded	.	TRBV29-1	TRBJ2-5	TGCAGCGTTGTGTTTGGGGGGTGGTTAGAGACCCAGTACTTC	CSVVFGGWLETQYF
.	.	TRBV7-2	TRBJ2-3	TGTGCCAGCAGCTTAGCGAGTATGGGGGGGCGTCGCGCAGATACGCAGTATTTT	CASSLASMGGRRADTQYF
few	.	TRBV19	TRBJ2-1	TGTGCCAGTAGTATCTCAAGCGGAGCCTACAATGAGCAGTTCTTC	CASSISSGAYNEQFF
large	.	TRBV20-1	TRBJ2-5	TGCAGTGCCCCTCGGGACATACAAGAGACCCAGTACTTC	CSAPRDIQETQYF
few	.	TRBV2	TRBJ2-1	TGTGCCAGCAGAGGCTTGGTAGCGATTGAGCAGTTCTTC	CASRGLVAIEQFF
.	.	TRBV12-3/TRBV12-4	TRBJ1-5	TGTGCCAGCAGTAAAGGGCTAGGCAATCAGCCCCAGCATTTT	CASSKGLGNQPQHF
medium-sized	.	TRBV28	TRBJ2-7	TGTGCCAGCAGTTTGTGGGGGACCTCCTACGAGCAGTACTTC	CASSLWGTSYEQYF
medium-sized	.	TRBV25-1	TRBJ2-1	TGTGCCAGCAGTGAATTTGGGGGCAATGAGCAGTTCTTC	CASSEFGGNEQFF
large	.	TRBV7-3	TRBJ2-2	TGTGCCAGCAGCCCTTCAACCACCGGGGAGCTGTTTTTT	CASSPSTTGELFF
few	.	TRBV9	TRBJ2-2	TGTGCCAGCAGCGTAGGTCTGTCGGCGAATGAAGTGTTTTTT	CASSVGLSANEVFF
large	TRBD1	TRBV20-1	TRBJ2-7	TGCAGTGCTAGCTCGACGGACAGGCCTACCTACGAGCAGTACTTC	CSASSTDRPTYEQYF